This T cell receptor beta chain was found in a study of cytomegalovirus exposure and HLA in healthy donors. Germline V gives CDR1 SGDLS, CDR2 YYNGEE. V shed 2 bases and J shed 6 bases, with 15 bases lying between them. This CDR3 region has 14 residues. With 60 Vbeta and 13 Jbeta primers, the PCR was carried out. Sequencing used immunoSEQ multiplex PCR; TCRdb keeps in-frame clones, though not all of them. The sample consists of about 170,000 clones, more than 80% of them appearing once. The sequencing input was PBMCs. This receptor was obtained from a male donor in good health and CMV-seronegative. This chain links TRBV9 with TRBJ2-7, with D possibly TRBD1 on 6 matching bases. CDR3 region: CASSVKTGSSEQYF. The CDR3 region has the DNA TGTGCCAGCAGCGTGAAGACAGGCTCTTCCGAGCAGTACTTC.